This is a list of T cell receptor beta chains from one sample in a study of blood T cells in healthy people across ages. MiXCR, applied by TCRdb to the 5' RACE reads, yields one record per CDR3 protein. The data contain 850,000 to 1,000,000 distinct CDR3 sequences, roughly 43% of them singletons. Sequenced: blood. These receptors originate from a man aged 30-40 years in good health. CDR3s include the opening cysteine and the closing phenylalanine or tryptophan. The D gene is left open where the match is weak. Clone size is shown for a subset of rows, as once, few, many or a class of expanded clone.

CDR3 protein,CDR3 DNA,J gene,clone size,V gene,D gene
CASSSGTGASQPQHF,TGTGCCAGCAGTTCCGGGACAGGGGCGAGTCAGCCCCAGCATTTT,TRBJ1-5,NA,TRBV12-3/TRBV12-4,TRBD1
CASSYSRGTSYEQYF,TGTGCCAGCAGCTACAGTAGGGGGACGTCCTACGAGCAGTACTTC,TRBJ2-7,many,TRBV6-6,NA
CASSAGLGEQYF,TGTGCCAGCAGCGCTGGGTTGGGGGAGCAGTACTTC,TRBJ2-5,NA,TRBV9,NA
CASSPLGFLYNEQYF,TGTGCCAGCAGCCCCTTGGGCTTTCTCTACAATGAGCAGTACTTC,TRBJ2-7,NA,TRBV14,NA
CASSRAWPVPFSYEQYF,TGTGCCAGCAGCAGGGCTTGGCCCGTTCCGTTTTCCTACGAGCAGTACTTC,TRBJ2-7,few,TRBV21-1,NA
CSVAEVNEQFF,TGCAGCGTGGCGGAAGTCAATGAGCAGTTCTTC,TRBJ2-1,few,TRBV29-1,NA
CSASDPTSANTEAFF,TGCAGTGCTAGCGACCCTACTTCGGCGAACACTGAAGCTTTCTTT,TRBJ1-1,few,TRBV20-1,NA
CASSYSTSGFDYEQYF,TGTGCCAGCAGTTACTCGACTAGCGGGTTCGACTACGAGCAGTACTTC,TRBJ2-7,few,TRBV6-2/TRBV6-3,TRBD2
CASSVGGGRNNEKLFF,TGTGCCAGCAGCGTAGGAGGGGGGCGAAATAATGAAAAACTGTTTTTT,TRBJ1-4,NA,TRBV9,NA
CASSLSWEGTKNIQYF,TGTGCCAGCAGTTTATCGTGGGAGGGAACCAAAAACATTCAGTACTTC,TRBJ2-4,few,TRBV27,TRBD2
CASSFGLAWGEQYF,TGTGCCAGCAGCTTTGGACTAGCGTGGGGCGAGCAGTACTTC,TRBJ2-7,NA,TRBV11-2,TRBD2
CASSFADTLTDTQYF,TGTGCCAGCAGCTTTGCCGACACCCTCACAGATACGCAGTATTTT,TRBJ2-3,NA,TRBV14,NA
CASSRDRGHEKLFF,TGTGCCAGCAGTCGGGACAGGGGACATGAAAAACTGTTTTTT,TRBJ1-4,NA,TRBV12-3/TRBV12-4,TRBD1
CASSSAGNTPLHF,TGTGCCAGCAGCTCAGCGGGGAATACACCCCTCCACTTT,TRBJ1-6,NA,TRBV11-2,NA
CASSYEISTYEQYF,TGTGCCAGCAGTTACGAGATTAGTACCTACGAGCAGTACTTC,TRBJ2-7,NA,TRBV6-2/TRBV6-3,NA
CSARVGAGEKLFF,TGCAGTGCTAGAGTGGGGGCTGGTGAAAAACTGTTTTTT,TRBJ1-4,NA,TRBV20-1,NA
CASSESGGAADTQYF,TGTGCCAGCAGTGAAAGCGGGGGGGCCGCAGATACGCAGTATTTT,TRBJ2-3,few,TRBV27,TRBD2
CASSLGAMFRHYGYTF,TGTGCCAGCAGCCTCGGGGCCATGTTCCGACACTATGGCTACACCTTC,TRBJ1-2,NA,TRBV6-2/TRBV6-3,NA
CASSQDSTGSGGYNEQYF,TGCGCCAGCAGCCAAGATAGTACAGGGTCTGGGGGCTACAATGAGCAGTACTTC,TRBJ2-7,NA,TRBV4-1,NA
CASSQATREQFF,TGTGCCAGCAGCCAAGCGACTCGTGAGCAGTTCTTC,TRBJ2-1,NA,TRBV3-1,NA
CASSQQSDTQYF,TGTGCCAGCAGCCAACAGTCAGATACGCAGTATTTT,TRBJ2-3,NA,TRBV7-2,NA
CASSQELGGPYNEQFF,TGCGCCAGCAGCCAAGAGTTGGGGGGGCCGTATAATGAGCAGTTCTTC,TRBJ2-1,few,TRBV4-1,NA
CASSQDRAQYEQYF,TGTGCCAGCAGCCAAGACCGGGCCCAGTACGAGCAGTACTTC,TRBJ2-7,NA,TRBV4-2,NA
CSARDQQKDFSNQPQHF,TGCAGTGCTAGAGACCAACAAAAGGACTTTAGCAATCAGCCCCAGCATTTT,TRBJ1-5,NA,TRBV20-1,NA
CSARVGPGSYEQYF,TGCAGTGCTAGAGTTGGTCCGGGGAGCTACGAGCAGTACTTC,TRBJ2-7,NA,TRBV20-1,NA
CSAMDDRTDTQYF,TGCAGTGCAATGGACGACCGCACAGATACGCAGTATTTT,TRBJ2-3,NA,TRBV20-1,NA
CASSPMTSGGPRFSPDTQYF,TGTGCCAGCAGCCCAATGACTAGCGGGGGGCCCAGGTTTAGCCCAGATACGCAGTATTTT,TRBJ2-3,NA,TRBV28,TRBD2
CASSQDQDDRGFPEQYF,TGTGCCAGCAGCCAAGATCAGGACGACAGGGGATTCCCCGAGCAGTACTTC,TRBJ2-7,NA,TRBV14,TRBD1
CASSLSGTAGYEQYF,TGTGCCAGCAGCTTATCCGGGACAGCGGGCTACGAGCAGTACTTC,TRBJ2-7,few,TRBV7-2,NA
CSAWDRASTDTQYF,TGCAGTGCCTGGGACAGAGCTAGCACAGATACGCAGTATTTT,TRBJ2-3,NA,TRBV20-1,TRBD1
CASSQGLVSYEQYF,TGCGCCAGCAGCCAAGGATTAGTCTCCTACGAGCAGTACTTC,TRBJ2-7,many,TRBV4-3,NA
CASSLDRGRNYGYTF,TGTGCCAGCAGCTTGGACAGGGGAAGGAACTATGGCTACACCTTC,TRBJ1-2,NA,TRBV7-2,TRBD1
CSARESSSYNEQFF,TGCAGTGCCAGGGAGTCAAGCTCCTACAATGAGCAGTTCTTC,TRBJ2-1,NA,TRBV20-1,NA
CASSGGQGDKNIQYF,TGTGCCAGCAGCGGCGGACAGGGGGACAAAAACATTCAGTACTTC,TRBJ2-4,NA,TRBV9,TRBD1
CASSYSPLGTDMQYF,TGTGCCAGCAGCTACAGTCCTCTGGGCACAGATATGCAGTATTTT,TRBJ2-3,NA,TRBV7-6,NA
CASSRGGDLYEQYF,TGTGCCAGCAGTAGAGGCGGGGACCTCTACGAGCAGTACTTC,TRBJ2-7,NA,TRBV12-3/TRBV12-4,NA
CASSINRRASGANVLTF,TGTGCCAGCAGTATAAATCGCAGGGCCTCTGGGGCCAACGTCCTGACTTTC,TRBJ2-6,NA,TRBV28,NA
CASSVEEGALGPLHF,TGTGCCAGCAGCGTAGAAGAGGGGGCGCTGGGCCCCCTCCACTTT,TRBJ1-6,NA,TRBV9,TRBD1
CSARGFGYEQYF,TGCAGCGCCCGGGGTTTCGGGTACGAGCAGTACTTC,TRBJ2-7,few,TRBV29-1,NA
CSASQGPDTPNYGYTF,TGCAGTGCTAGTCAGGGGCCAGACACGCCTAACTATGGCTACACCTTC,TRBJ1-2,NA,TRBV20-1,NA
CASSFTGLAGYNEQFF,TGTGCCAGCAGCTTCACAGGACTAGCGGGGTACAATGAGCAGTTCTTC,TRBJ2-1,NA,TRBV3-1,TRBD2
CASSVVHNQPQHF,TGTGCCAGCAGCGTGGTTCACAATCAGCCCCAGCATTTT,TRBJ1-5,NA,TRBV9,NA
CASSTDRGIQYF,TGTGCCAGCAGTACGGACAGGGGAATCCAGTACTTC,TRBJ2-4,few,TRBV27,TRBD1
CSAKASVGKSSYNEQFF,TGCAGTGCTAAAGCGAGCGTGGGGAAAAGCTCCTACAATGAGCAGTTCTTC,TRBJ2-1,few,TRBV20-1,NA
CASSLVGLAGELFF,TGTGCCAGCAGCTTAGTTGGGTTAGCCGGGGAGCTGTTTTTT,TRBJ2-2,NA,TRBV7-8,NA
CASKGDNQLVSYEQYF,TGTGCCAGCAAGGGGGACAATCAGTTGGTGTCCTACGAGCAGTACTTC,TRBJ2-7,few,TRBV2,NA
CASSLRQGGETQYF,TGCGCCAGCAGCTTGCGACAGGGAGGAGAGACCCAGTACTTC,TRBJ2-5,many,TRBV5-1,NA
CASSDGDFETQYF,TGCGCCAGCAGCGACGGGGATTTCGAGACCCAGTACTTC,TRBJ2-5,many,TRBV4-1,NA
CASSSLHPTDGVLRETQYF,TGTGCCAGCAGTTCTCTACACCCCACGGATGGGGTGTTGCGAGAGACCCAGTACTTC,TRBJ2-5,NA,TRBV28,NA
CASSLPGLASDTQYF,TGCGCCAGCAGCTTGCCGGGACTAGCATCAGATACGCAGTATTTT,TRBJ2-3,few,TRBV5-1,TRBD2
CASTYSGGAYNEQFF,TGTGCCAGCACCTATAGCGGGGGGGCTTACAATGAGCAGTTCTTC,TRBJ2-1,NA,TRBV9,TRBD2
CASRRMTGSYEQYF,TGTGCCAGCAGGCGAATGACAGGCTCCTACGAGCAGTACTTC,TRBJ2-7,NA,TRBV14,NA